These 23 T cell receptor beta chains were all obtained from the same sample, sequenced in a study of early T cells in non-severe SARS-CoV-2 infection. TCRdb itself ran the 5' RACE reads through MiXCR, one entry per CDR3 protein. The table lists about 61,000 distinct CDR3 sequences, 9.5% to 15% of them singletons. Material: whole blood, obtained at baseline. Every receptor here comes from an adult who was a healthcare worker with PCR-confirmed SARS-CoV-2 infection or an uninfected control (not recorded which). The donor label of this sample is uncertain.

In its sample, this clonotype was seen many times. The genes are TRBV5-1 and TRBJ2-3, with TRBD1 as a possible D gene (5 bases). This CDR3 region has 15 residues. The germline V gene encodes CDR1 SGHRS and CDR2 YFSETQ. Between the trimmed V and J ends, which lost 6 bases and 0 bases, there was a span of 14 bases. The CDR3 spells CASTLLQGSTDTQYF. In DNA, the CDR3 is TGCGCCAGCACCTTATTGCAGGGAAGCACAGATACGCAGTATTTT.

The V and J genes are TRBV7-2 and TRBJ2-3, with 10 bases fitting TRBD2. Trimming took 6 bases from V and 3 from J; bases not matched to a gene: 6. The germline V gene has CDR1 SGHTA and CDR2 FQGNSA. This CDR3 spans 15 amino acids. The CDR3 here is CASRQSGGATDTQYF. Here the CDR3 DNA reads TGTGCCAGCAGACAGAGCGGGGGGGCGACAGATACGCAGTATTTT.

Only a few counts were recorded for this clonotype. The rearrangement uses TRBV6-2 or TRBV6-3 and TRBJ2-1; possibly TRBD2 for D (7 bases). V was shortened by 7 bases and J by 10 bases, with 23 bases between the two germline ends. Germline V gene sequence: CDR1 MNHEY, CDR2 SVGEGT. This CDR3 is built from 15 residues. In nucleotides, the CDR3 is TGTGCCAGCATCAAATCGGGGGGCCCAGGTCACGAGCAGTTCTTC. The encoded protein is CASIKSGGPGHEQFF.

V usage is TRBV20-1 and J usage is TRBJ2-7, with 8 bases fitting TRBD2. V dropped 0 bases and J dropped 8; count of bases not matched to a gene: 6. The CDR3 is 13 residues long. Germline V gives CDR1 DFQATT, CDR2 SNEGSKA (reference sequence). CDR3 region: CSARDRVAGQQYV. The CDR3, as DNA: TGCAGTGCTAGAGACAGGGTAGCGGGGCAGCAGTACGTC.

The chain combines TRBV27 with TRBJ2-7; TRBD1 is a possible D gene (7 bases). CDR3 length: 12 amino acids. From germline, CDR1 is MNHEY and CDR2 SMNVEV (reference sequence). Deletions cut 9 bases from V and 3 bases from J, with 12 bases between. In DNA form, the CDR3 reads TGTGCCAGTGCGGGACAGTGCTACGAGCAGTACGTC. Its translation is CASAGQCYEQYV.

The chain recombines TRBV5-1 with TRBJ2-4; possible D gene TRBD1, 5 bases. The CDR3 is made up of 15 amino acids. CDR1 SGHRS and CDR2 YFSETQ come from the germline V gene. The V end lost 4 bases, the J end lost 5 bases, and 16 bases lay between the germline ends. CDR3 residues: CASSPGQGPQNIQYF. CDR3 coding DNA: TGCGCCAGCAGCCCCGGGCAGGGCCCGCAAAACATTCAGTACTTC. Full variable domain (missing parts from reference TRBV5-1 and TRBJ2-4): KAGVTQTPRYLIKTRGQQVTLSCSPISGHRSVSWYQQTPGQGLQFLFEYFSETQRNKGNFPGRFSGRQFSNSRSEMNVSTLELGDSALYLCASSPGQGPQNIQYFGAGTRLSVL.

The rearrangement joins TRBV10-2 to TRBJ2-7, with 8 positions matching TRBD2. The CDR3 runs 16 residues. The germline gives CDR1 WSHSY, CDR2 SAAADI. The junction had 9 bases not matched to a gene; V was cut back by 1 base and J by 4 bases. The CDR3 region has the DNA TGCGCCAGCAGTGAGTGGGTAGGCGGGGGGATATACGAGCAGTACGTC. Its translation is CASSEWVGGGIYEQYV.

The chain joins TRBV7-9 to TRBJ2-3, with D unclear. This CDR3 is 16 amino acids long. Per the germline V gene, CDR1 is SEHNR and CDR2 is FQNEAQ (reference sequence). Deletions cut 3 bases from V and 0 bases from J, with 13 bases between. The chain's CDR3 is CASSFTAFSSTDTQYF. CDR3 nucleotide sequence: TGTGCCAGCAGCTTTACGGCCTTCTCCAGCACAGATACGCAGTATTTT.

This clonotype showed up just a few times. The chain carries TRBV18 and TRBJ1-5, with no clear D. This CDR3 spans 13 amino acids. The germline V and J ends were trimmed by 3 bases and 5 bases, with 8 bases remaining between them. CDR1 and CDR2 (germline): KGHSH, LQKENI. CDR3 nucleotide sequence: TGTGCCAGCTCACCGGGCGCAGATCAGCCCCAGCATTTT. Amino acids: CASSPGADQPQHF. The full variable domain, with the rest looked up from reference TRBV18 and TRBJ1-5, is NAGVMQNPRHLVRRRGQEARLRCSPMKGHSHVYWYRQLPEEGLKFMVYLQKENIIDESGMPKERFSAEFPKEGPSILRIQQVVRGDSAAYFCASSPGADQPQHFGDGTRLSIL.

In its sample, this clonotype was seen many times. The chain recombines TRBV12-3 or TRBV12-4 with TRBJ2-2; 8 nucleotides align to TRBD1. The CDR3 contains 15 residues. V lost 6 bases, J lost 1 base, and 4 bases stayed unmatched. CDR3: CASSHGTGNTGELFF. The CDR3 region has the DNA TGTGCCAGCAGCCACGGGACAGGGAACACCGGGGAGCTGTTTTTT.

The chain has TRBV10-2 and TRBJ2-2; no reliable D call. The germline V and J ends were trimmed by 3 bases and 2 bases, with 10 bases remaining between them. CDR3 length equals 15 residues. CDR1 is WSHSY and CDR2 is SAAADI in the germline V gene. CDR3 bases: TGCGCCAGCAGTGATCTTCGGCTTAACACCGGGGAGCTGTTTTTT. As protein: CASSDLRLNTGELFF.

Only a few counts were recorded for this clonotype. This chain uses TRBV12-3 or TRBV12-4 with TRBJ1-1; D is unclear. The CDR3 runs to 14 residues. Trimming took 4 bases from V and 4 from J, leaving 13 bases between them. Here the CDR3 reads CASSSHRRGTEAFF. The CDR3 nucleotides read TGTGCCAGCAGTTCACACCGGCGAGGCACTGAAGCTTTCTTT.

Many counts were recorded for this clonotype. The V gene is TRBV20-1, the J gene TRBJ2-3, with 8 bases identical to TRBD1. V shed 1 base, J shed 3 bases, and the junction held 9 bases outside the gene matches. This CDR3 spans 16 amino acids. Looked up from germline, CDR1 is DFQATT and CDR2 is SNEGSKA (reference sequence). This CDR3 is CSARGGTGPETDTQYF. Written as DNA, the CDR3 is TGCAGTGCTAGAGGGGGGACAGGTCCAGAGACAGATACGCAGTATTTT.

The J gene is TRBJ1-1, the V gene TRBV5-1; a weak D match, TRBD1 (6 bases). CDR3 length: 14 amino acids. CDR1 is SGHRS and CDR2 is YFSETQ in the germline V gene. Deletions cut 1 base from V and 0 bases from J, with 7 bases between. CDR3 loop: CASSLTGMNTEAFF. CDR3 nucleotides: TGCGCCAGCAGCTTGACAGGGATGAACACTGAAGCTTTCTTT.

This chain joins TRBV18 and TRBJ2-5; D uncertain. The germline CDR1 and CDR2 sequences are KGHSH and LQKENI. The CDR3 contains 15 residues. The V gene lost 2 bases and the J gene lost 1 base, with 11 bases spanning the gap. The DNA of the CDR3 is TGTGCCAGCTCACCAGATGTGGACGGCCAAGAGACCCAGTACTTC. Its translation: CASSPDVDGQETQYF.

The J gene is TRBJ2-7, the V gene TRBV21-1; the table names TRBD1, a call not compared with the DNA. TRBV21-1 is a documented pseudogene. The CDR3 runs to 13 residues. CDR3 bases: TGTGCCAGCGCCTGGGGCCCCCACTACGAGCAGTACGTC. Protein product: CASAWGPHYEQYV.

V is TRBV2 and J is TRBJ1-1; 12 bases are shared with TRBD1. The length of the CDR3 is 14 residues. Germline trimming cut 4 bases from V and 4 bases from J; bases unmatched to any gene: 1. The germline V gene encodes CDR1 SNHLY and CDR2 FYNNEI. The CDR3 here is CASSGDRGLTEAFF. The CDR3 DNA reads as TGTGCCAGCAGTGGGGACAGGGGGCTCACTGAAGCTTTCTTT.

The rearrangement uses TRBV5-1 and TRBJ1-5; D is unclear. V was pared by 0 bases and J by 1 base, with 2 bases between. CDR1 is SGHRS, CDR2 YFSETQ, per germline. The CDR3 is 13 amino acids. Here the CDR3 reads CASSLDSNQPQHF. The CDR3 nucleotides are TGCGCCAGCAGCTTGGACAGCAATCAGCCCCAGCATTTT.

This clonotype was counted only a few times. The chain couples TRBV7-8 to TRBJ2-2; D not resolved. Germline V gene sequence: CDR1 SGHVS, CDR2 FQNEAQ. The CDR3 is made up of 15 amino acids. V lost 1 base, J lost 2 bases, and 8 bases lay in between. The CDR3: CASSLVRYNTGELFF. DNA of the CDR3: TGTGCCAGCAGCTTAGTTCGCTATAACACCGGGGAGCTGTTTTTT.

This clonotype turned up a few times. This chain links TRBV19 with TRBJ1-5, with D possibly TRBD1 on 6 matching bases. V lost 5 bases to trimming and J lost 9 bases, with 20 bases between them. Germline-derived CDR1 and CDR2 are LNHDA and SQIVND (reference sequence). There are 15 residues in the CDR3. CDR3 protein: CASSPAEQGRWPQHF. For the CDR3, the DNA is TGTGCCAGTAGTCCCGCCGAACAGGGCAGGTGGCCCCAGCATTTT.

The chain joins TRBV18 to TRBJ2-1; 8 positions agree with TRBD2. Germline V gene data show CDR1 as KGHSH and CDR2 as LQKENI. CDR3 length: 15 amino acids. V lost 6 bases, J lost 7 bases, and 11 bases stayed unmatched. The CDR3 is CASSPPGGGGNEQFF. CDR3 DNA: TGTGCCAGCTCCCCCCCGGGGGGGGGCGGGAATGAGCAGTTCTTC.

In this sample, this clonotype turned up many times. V and J are TRBV27 and TRBJ1-5; 7 bases align to TRBD1. Germline CDR1 is MNHEY and CDR2 is SMNVEV (reference sequence). The CDR3 runs 14 residues. Unmatched junction bases numbered 4, after V lost 8 bases and J lost 0 bases. The DNA of the CDR3 is TGTGCCAGCGCCGACAGGGATAGCAATCAGCCCCAGCATTTT. Protein sequence: CASADRDSNQPQHF.

J is TRBJ2-1 and V is TRBV20-1, with D possibly being TRBD1 (5 bases). The CDR3 extends over 17 amino acids. Per germline, CDR1 DFQATT and CDR2 SNEGSKA (reference sequence). V lost 4 bases and J lost 2, with 21 bases in between. Here the CDR3 DNA reads TGCAGTGCTAATCATCACTGGGGCGGAGAAACCTACAATGAGCAGTTCTTC. Translated, it gives CSANHHWGGETYNEQFF.